This T cell receptor beta chain stems from a study of blood T cell repertoires in COVID-19. V was trimmed by 4 bases and J by 0 bases, leaving 11 bases between them. CDR3 length equals 14 residues. The germline V gene encodes CDR1 SGHDT and CDR2 YYEEEE. Using immunoSEQ multiplex PCR, the repertoire was profiled, and TCRdb retains in-frame clones only, with some absent. The sample carries 200,000 to 250,000 clones, 86% recorded once. This clone has more than one count but fewer than ten. Sequencing was performed on peripheral blood. This chain connects TRBV5-6 to TRBJ2-7; a weak D match, TRBD2 (5 bases). This receptor was identified in a woman between 50 and 59 years old with COVID-19, enrolled during active disease. As DNA, the CDR3 is TGTGCCAGCAGCCTGACGGGGAGCTCCTACGAGCAGTACTTC. It yields the protein CASSLTGSSYEQYF.